The 28 T cell receptor beta chains below were found in one sample sequenced in a study of blood T cell repertoires in COVID-19. Sequencing used immunoSEQ multiplex PCR; TCRdb keeps in-frame clones, though not all of them. The profile shows more than 85,000 clones, roughly 76% of them singletons. Source material: peripheral blood. The receptors here all came from a woman aged 50 to 65 with acute or convalescent COVID-19.

This clone occurred once. The chain has TRBV7-7 and TRBJ2-5; 7 nucleotides line up with TRBD2. CDR3 length equals 15 residues. Trimming cost V 5 bases and J 2 bases; bases outside gene matches: 8. CDR1 is SSHAT and CDR2 is FNYEAQ in the germline V gene (reference sequence). Written as DNA, the CDR3 is TGTGCCAGCAGCCCATCCGGGGGGTCTCAAGAGACCCAGTACTTC. The encoded protein is CASSPSGGSQETQYF. The whole variable domain, filled in from reference TRBV7-7 and TRBJ2-5, reads GAGVSQSPRYKVTKRGQDVTLRCDPISSHATLYWYQQALGQGPEFLTYFNYEAQPDKSGLPSDRFSAERPEGSISTLTIQRTEQRDSAMYRCASSPSGGSQETQYFGPGTRLLVL.

The J gene is TRBJ1-1, the V gene TRBV28; 7 nucleotides agree with TRBD1. V gave up 5 bases and J gave up 10 bases; unmatched junction bases: 4. Germline V CDR1 and CDR2: MDHEN, SYDVKM. This CDR3 is 11 amino acids long. For the CDR3, the DNA is TGTGCCAGCAGTGAGGGACAGATAGCTTTCTTT. It specifies CASSEGQIAFF.

V gene TRBV20-1 combines with J gene TRBJ1-6; TRBD1 matches 11 bases. Trimming cost V 3 bases and J 7 bases; bases outside gene matches: 5. This CDR3 has 15 amino acids. CDR1 is DFQATT and CDR2 is SNEGSKA in the germline V gene (reference sequence). Here the CDR3 DNA reads TGCAGTGCTAGTGGTGGGACAGGGGGAAATTCACCCCTCCACTTT. Translating it yields CSASGGTGGNSPLHF.

The chain joins TRBV29-1 to TRBJ1-4; the match to TRBD1 covers 8 bases. The J segment lost 6 bases and the V segment lost 7 bases, leaving 7 bases of the junction unmatched. In germline, CDR1 is SQVTM, CDR2 ANQGSEA. This CDR3 comprises 13 residues. CDR3 loop: CSAMTGADEKLFF. In DNA form, the CDR3 reads TGCAGCGCCATGACAGGGGCTGATGAAAAACTGTTTTTT.

This clone was detected a few times. The chain has TRBV7-8 and TRBJ1-3, with 8 bases aligning to TRBD1. The trim removed 1 base at V and 3 bases at J, leaving 8 bases unmatched. The germline CDR1 and CDR2 sequences are SGHVS and FQNEAQ. The CDR3 totals 17 residues. Here the CDR3 reads CASSLVSGQGVGNTIYF. The CDR3 DNA sequence: TGTGCCAGCAGCTTAGTCTCCGGACAGGGCGTTGGAAACACCATATATTTT.

Only one count was recorded for this clone. This chain links TRBV6-5 with TRBJ1-1; possibly TRBD1 for D (5 bases). Deletions cut 2 bases from V and 2 bases from J, with 9 bases between. Looked up from germline, CDR1 is MNHEY and CDR2 is SVGAGI. This CDR3 is built from 14 residues. This CDR3 is CASSYGHLNTEAFF. CDR3 nucleotide sequence: TGTGCCAGCAGTTACGGACACTTAAACACTGAAGCTTTCTTT.

The V gene is TRBV15, the J gene TRBJ1-1; the match to TRBD1 covers 7 bases. CDR1 and CDR2 (germline): LNHNV, YYDKDF (reference sequence). This CDR3 region has 14 residues. J was trimmed by 8 bases and V by 1 base; bases with no gene match: 7. In DNA, the CDR3 is TGTGCCACCAGCAGAGCGGAGGGGGCCATAGAAGCTTTCTTT. Protein: CATSRAEGAIEAFF.

CDR3 sequence reads: CASSGTGNGDYGYTF. In DNA, the CDR3 is TGTGCCAGCAGCGGGACAGGGAATGGGGACTATGGCTACACCTTC. The chain is built from TRBV5-5 and TRBJ1-2; 9 bases map to TRBD1. The germline gives CDR1 SGHKS, CDR2 YYEKEE (reference sequence). The CDR3 length is 15 residues. J was trimmed by 3 bases and V by 4 bases; bases with no gene match: 7.

This rearrangement joins TRBV28 to TRBJ1-4; D is uncertain. The germline CDR1 and CDR2 sequences are MDHEN and SYDVKM. The ends were cut back, 6 bases at V and 7 bases at J, with 15 bases in the middle. The CDR3 has 14 residues. The CDR3 DNA is TGTGCCAGCAGCTCCAGCGGATGGACTGAAAAACTGTTTTTT. It yields the protein CASSSSGWTEKLFF. The full variable domain, rest sourced from reference TRBV28 and TRBJ1-4, is DVKVTQSSRYLVKRTGEKVFLECVQDMDHENMFWYRQDPGLGLRLIYFSYDVKMKEKGDIPEGYSVSREKKERFSLILESASTNQTSMYLCASSSSGWTEKLFFGSGTQLSVL.

The rearrangement links TRBV25-1 to TRBJ2-2; unclear D gene. Germline CDR1 reads MGHDK; CDR2 reads SYGVNS. The CDR3 is 14 amino acids. Trimming removed 3 bases from V and 3 bases from J, with 8 bases in between. CDR3 loop: CASSDTADTGELFF. The CDR3 coding sequence is TGTGCCAGCAGTGATACCGCAGACACCGGGGAGCTGTTTTTT.

The CDR3 region has the DNA TGTGCCAGCAGTTACAGTCCGCGGGGGGGCTCGAGCACAGATACGCAGTATTTT. Residues: CASSYSPRGGSSTDTQYF. The chain recombines TRBV6-2 or TRBV6-3 with TRBJ2-3; 9 nucleotides align to TRBD2. V dropped 2 bases and J dropped 0; count of bases not matched to a gene: 9. Germline-derived CDR1 and CDR2 are MNHEY and SVGEGT. The CDR3 is 18 amino acids.

V is TRBV29-1 and J is TRBJ2-6; maybe TRBD2 (6 bases). V was shortened by 4 bases and J by 4 bases, with 14 bases between the two germline ends. Germline V gives CDR1 SQVTM, CDR2 ANQGSEA. CDR3 length equals 15 residues. DNA for the CDR3: TGCAGCGTTGGGGAGGCAGGGTCCGGGGCCAACGTCCTGACTTTC. Its translation: CSVGEAGSGANVLTF.

This clone was seen a handful of times. This rearrangement joins TRBV19 to TRBJ1-2; 8 bases agree with TRBD1. CDR1 LNHDA and CDR2 SQIVND come from the germline V gene (reference sequence). J was trimmed by 5 bases and V by 7 bases; bases with no gene match: 12. The CDR3 has 15 residues. CDR3 loop: CASTNGQGVWYGYTF. DNA of the CDR3: TGTGCCAGTACCAATGGACAGGGCGTATGGTATGGCTACACCTTC.

V is TRBV19 and J is TRBJ1-1, with a possible D match to TRBD1 (5 bases). The CDR3 spans 13 residues. Trimming removed 1 base from V and 10 bases from J, with 13 bases in between. The germline gives CDR1 LNHDA, CDR2 SQIVND (reference sequence). CDR3 region: CASSIAARGGAFF. Written as DNA, the CDR3 is TGTGCCAGTAGTATAGCCGCCCGCGGGGGAGCTTTCTTT.

The rearrangement uses TRBV5-4 and TRBJ1-2; D is possibly TRBD1 (5 bases). V dropped 3 bases and J dropped 4 bases, with 7 bases sitting between them. This CDR3 has 12 amino acids. The germline CDR1 and CDR2 sequences are SGHNT and YYREEE (reference sequence). The CDR3 here is CASSSDTYGYTF. The CDR3 DNA reads TGTGCCAGCAGCTCGGACACCTATGGCTACACCTTC.

This rearrangement joins TRBV19 to TRBJ2-7; D is ambiguous. This CDR3 has 16 residues. CDR1 is LNHDA and CDR2 is SQIVND in the germline V gene (reference sequence). V lost 3 bases to trimming and J lost 1 base, with 16 bases between them. In nucleotides, the CDR3 is TGTGCCAGTAGTATGCTTCCGTGGCAGAAGTCCTACGAGCAGTACTTC. Amino acids: CASSMLPWQKSYEQYF.

CDR3: CASSLPAGGTDTQYF. DNA of the CDR3: TGTGCCAGCAGTTTACCAGCGGGGGGAACAGATACGCAGTATTTT. This chain joins TRBV28 and TRBJ2-3; 9 positions agree with TRBD2. The ends lost 2 bases at V and 3 bases at J; junction bases unmatched: 3. Germline V lookup: CDR1 MDHEN, CDR2 SYDVKM. This CDR3 has 15 residues.

The chain uses TRBV28 and TRBJ1-1, with D tentatively TRBD1 (5 bases). CDR1 MDHEN and CDR2 SYDVKM come from the germline V gene. The CDR3 spans 15 residues. The V and J ends lost 5 bases and 4 bases respectively, with 17 bases between them. CDR3 sequence (DNA): TGTGCCAGCAGTAATATTAGGACCCAGGGCACTGAAGCTTTCTTT. Its protein product is CASSNIRTQGTEAFF.

This clone was seen only a few times. The chain links TRBV7-2 to TRBJ1-5; D is unresolved. Germline CDR1 and CDR2: SGHTA and FQGNSA. V dropped 2 bases and J dropped 4 bases, with 12 bases sitting between them. The CDR3 has 15 residues. The CDR3 spells CASSLYLVGNQPQHF. The CDR3 nucleotides read TGTGCCAGCAGCTTATACCTAGTCGGGAATCAGCCCCAGCATTTT.

The rearrangement uses TRBV3-1 (or the pseudogene TRBV3-2) and TRBJ1-2, with D possibly matching TRBD1 (6 bases). V shed 0 bases and J shed 8 bases, with 10 bases lying between them. This CDR3 spans 13 amino acids. Germline V gene sequence: CDR1 LGHDT, CDR2 YNNKEL (reference sequence). The CDR3 is CASSQDGGRGYTF. Written as DNA, the CDR3 is TGTGCCAGCAGCCAAGATGGGGGCCGGGGCTACACCTTC.

This clone was counted a few times. V is TRBV6-1 and J is TRBJ2-7; 10 nucleotides line up with TRBD2. Trimming at V came to 1 base and at J to 1 base, leaving 4 bases not matched to a gene. CDR1 and CDR2 from the germline V gene are MNHNS and SASEGT. This CDR3 contains 16 residues. CDR3 DNA: TGTGCCAGCAGTGAAGGGCTAGCGGGGGTGTCCTACGAGCAGTACTTC. Encoded protein: CASSEGLAGVSYEQYF.

In this sample, this clone turned up a few times. The chain has TRBV4-2 and TRBJ2-1, with TRBD2 identical over 7 bases. The V and J ends lost 2 bases and 1 base, in that order; junction bases with no gene match: 5. Germline V CDR1 and CDR2: LGHNA, YNFKEQ. The CDR3 consists of 16 residues. This CDR3 is CASSQLAALSYNEQFF. As DNA, the CDR3 is TGTGCCAGCAGCCAACTAGCGGCCTTATCCTACAATGAGCAGTTCTTC.

This rearrangement joins TRBV7-2 to TRBJ1-2; D not certain. The germline gives CDR1 SGHTA, CDR2 FQGNSA. V was trimmed by 5 bases and J by 0 bases, leaving 13 bases between them. This CDR3 comprises 15 residues. CDR3 DNA: TGTGCCAGCAGCCTAGACCAAGCTTCTAACTATGGCTACACCTTC. This sequence encodes CASSLDQASNYGYTF.

The chain uses TRBV12-3 or TRBV12-4 and TRBJ2-7, with TRBD1 matching over 9 bases. V lost 6 bases to trimming and J lost 6 bases; unmatched junction nucleotides: 3. This CDR3 region has 12 residues. The CDR3 DNA is TGTGCCAGCAGCACGACAGGGGGCGAGCAGTACTTC. It yields the protein CASSTTGGEQYF.

This rearrangement joins TRBV5-1 to TRBJ2-7; TRBD2 is a possible D gene (6 bases). V lost 0 bases, J lost 2 bases, and 9 bases lay in between. Germline CDR1 is SGHRS and CDR2 is YFSETQ. This CDR3 spans 14 amino acids. CDR3 residues: CASSLGTGAYEQYF. CDR3 sequence (DNA): TGCGCCAGCAGCTTGGGGACGGGAGCCTACGAGCAGTACTTC.

The chain carries TRBV28 and TRBJ1-2; D may be TRBD1 (6 bases). Trimming removed 7 bases from V and 5 bases from J, with 14 bases in between. The CDR3 extends over 13 amino acids. Per the germline V gene, CDR1 is MDHEN and CDR2 is SYDVKM. Here the CDR3 reads CASTSGQPYGYTF. CDR3 nucleotide sequence: TGTGCCAGCACCTCCGGACAGCCTTATGGCTACACCTTC.

Written as DNA, the CDR3 is TGTGCCAGCAGCCTTCAGGGCGCTAATTCACCCCTCCACTTT. Translation: CASSLQGANSPLHF. The V call is TRBV5-8, the J call TRBJ1-6; the D gene is possibly TRBD1 (5 bases). CDR3 length equals 14 residues. From germline, CDR1 is SGHTS and CDR2 YDEGEE. The germline V and J ends were trimmed by 4 bases and 6 bases, with 11 bases remaining between them.

As DNA, the CDR3 is TGTGCCAGCTCACCTACAGAGAATTCACCCCTCCACTTT. It translates to CASSPTENSPLHF. The V gene is TRBV18, the J gene TRBJ1-6; D gene unclear. V was cut by 3 bases and J by 7 bases, with 7 bases left in between. Per the germline V gene, CDR1 is KGHSH and CDR2 is LQKENI. The CDR3 is made up of 13 amino acids.